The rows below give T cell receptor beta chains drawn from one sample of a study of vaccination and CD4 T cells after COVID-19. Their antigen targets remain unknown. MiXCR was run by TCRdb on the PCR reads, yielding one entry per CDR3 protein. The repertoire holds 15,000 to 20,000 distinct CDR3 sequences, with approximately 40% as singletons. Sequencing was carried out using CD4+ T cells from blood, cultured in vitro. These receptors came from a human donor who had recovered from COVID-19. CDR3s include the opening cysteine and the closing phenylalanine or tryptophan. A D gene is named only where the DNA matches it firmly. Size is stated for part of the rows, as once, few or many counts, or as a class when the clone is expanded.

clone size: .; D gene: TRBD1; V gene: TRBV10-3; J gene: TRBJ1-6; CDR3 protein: CAIRGTGYDNSPLHF; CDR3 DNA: TGTGCCATCAGGGGGACAGGCTACGATAATTCACCCCTCCACTTT
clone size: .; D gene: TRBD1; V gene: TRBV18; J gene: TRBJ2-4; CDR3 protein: CASSPDRAKNIQYF; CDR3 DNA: TGTGCCAGCTCACCGGACAGGGCCAAAAACATTCAGTACTTC
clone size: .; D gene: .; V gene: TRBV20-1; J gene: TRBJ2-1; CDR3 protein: CSARVIGGGGYNEQFF; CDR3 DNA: TGCAGTGCTAGAGTCATTGGAGGGGGTGGCTACAATGAGCAGTTCTTC
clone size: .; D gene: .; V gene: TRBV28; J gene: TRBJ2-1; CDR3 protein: CASGLTGISNEQFF; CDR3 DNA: TGTGCCAGCGGACTGACGGGGATATCAAATGAGCAGTTCTTC
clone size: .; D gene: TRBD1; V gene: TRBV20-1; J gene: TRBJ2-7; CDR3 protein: CSAQRGQGAYEQYF; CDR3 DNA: TGCAGTGCCCAACGAGGGCAGGGGGCTTACGAGCAGTACTTC
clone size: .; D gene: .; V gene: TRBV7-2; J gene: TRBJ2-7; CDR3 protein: CASSSGLNHYEQYF; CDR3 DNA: TGTGCCAGCAGCTCCGGACTAAATCACTACGAGCAGTACTTC
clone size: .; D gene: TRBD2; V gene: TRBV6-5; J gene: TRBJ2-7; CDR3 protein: CASSSLTSGTYEQYF; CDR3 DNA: TGTGCCAGCAGTTCGCTTACTAGCGGGACCTACGAGCAGTACTTC
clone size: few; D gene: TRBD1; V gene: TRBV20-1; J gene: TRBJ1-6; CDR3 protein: CSANHRDSWNSPLHF; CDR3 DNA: TGCAGTGCCAACCATCGGGACAGTTGGAATTCACCCCTCCACTTT
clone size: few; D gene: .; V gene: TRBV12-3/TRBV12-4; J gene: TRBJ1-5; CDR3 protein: CASTSGLNQPQHF; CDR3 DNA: TGTGCCAGCACTTCGGGCCTCAATCAGCCCCAGCATTTT
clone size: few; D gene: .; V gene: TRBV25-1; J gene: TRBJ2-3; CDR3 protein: CASRDFTDTQYF; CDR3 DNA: TGTGCCAGCCGGGACTTCACAGATACGCAGTATTTT
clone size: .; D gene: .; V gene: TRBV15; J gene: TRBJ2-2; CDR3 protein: CATSRERGIGLFF; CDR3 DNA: TGTGCCACCAGCAGAGAAAGGGGGATAGGGCTGTTTTTT
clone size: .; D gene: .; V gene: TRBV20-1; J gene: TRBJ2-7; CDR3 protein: CSARGLRAPEQYF; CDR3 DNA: TGCAGTGCTAGGGGATTAAGGGCCCCCGAGCAGTACTTC
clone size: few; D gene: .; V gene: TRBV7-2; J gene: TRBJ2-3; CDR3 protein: CASSVQGGGTDTQYF; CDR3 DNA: TGTGCCAGCAGCGTCCAGGGGGGAGGCACAGATACGCAGTATTTT
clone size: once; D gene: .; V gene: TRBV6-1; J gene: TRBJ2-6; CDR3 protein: CASSEVQRWANSGANVLTF; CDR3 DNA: TGTGCCAGCAGTGAAGTCCAGCGATGGGCGAACTCTGGGGCCAACGTCCTGACTTTC
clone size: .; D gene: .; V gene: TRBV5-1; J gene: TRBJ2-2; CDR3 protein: CASSGSGGNTGELFF; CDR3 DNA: TGCGCCAGCAGCGGGTCAGGAGGGAACACCGGGGAGCTGTTTTTT
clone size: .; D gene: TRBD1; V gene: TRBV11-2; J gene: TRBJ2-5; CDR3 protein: CASSSTGGGETQYF; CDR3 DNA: TGTGCCAGCAGCTCGACAGGGGGCGGTGAGACCCAGTACTTC
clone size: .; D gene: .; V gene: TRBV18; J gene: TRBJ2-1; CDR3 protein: CASSPPGWVANNEQFF; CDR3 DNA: TGTGCCAGCTCACCCCCCGGTTGGGTAGCGAACAATGAGCAGTTCTTC
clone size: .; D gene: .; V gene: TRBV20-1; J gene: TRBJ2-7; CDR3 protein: CSAGRDRGSYEQYF; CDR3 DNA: TGCAGTGCTGGCCGGGACCGGGGATCCTACGAGCAGTACTTC
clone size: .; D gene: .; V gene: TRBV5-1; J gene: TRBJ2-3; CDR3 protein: CASSLVGAGADTQYF; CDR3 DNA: TGCGCCAGCAGCTTGGTTGGGGCAGGGGCAGATACGCAGTATTTT
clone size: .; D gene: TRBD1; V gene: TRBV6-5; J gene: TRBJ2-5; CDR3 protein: CASSYTGQGGETQYF; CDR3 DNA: TGTGCCAGCAGTTACACTGGACAGGGGGGAGAGACCCAGTACTTC
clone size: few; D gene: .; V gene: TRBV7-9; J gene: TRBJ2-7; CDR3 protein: CASSPPPGLSSYEQYF; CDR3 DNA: TGTGCCAGCAGCCCACCTCCTGGACTAAGCTCCTACGAGCAGTACTTC
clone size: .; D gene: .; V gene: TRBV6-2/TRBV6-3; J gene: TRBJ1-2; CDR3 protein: CATLGRGFIGYGYTF; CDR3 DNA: TGTGCCACCCTAGGACGGGGCTTTATTGGCTATGGCTACACCTTC
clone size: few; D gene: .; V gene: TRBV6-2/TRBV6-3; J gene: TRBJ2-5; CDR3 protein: CASRGRWELETQYF; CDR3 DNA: TGTGCCAGCAGAGGGAGGTGGGAGTTGGAGACCCAGTACTTC
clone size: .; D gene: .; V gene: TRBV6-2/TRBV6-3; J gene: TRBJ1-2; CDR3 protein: CASRHDSFSYTF; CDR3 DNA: TGTGCCAGCAGACATGACAGCTTTAGCTACACCTTC
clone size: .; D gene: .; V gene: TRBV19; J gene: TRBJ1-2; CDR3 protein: CASSFGPEPNYGYTF; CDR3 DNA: TGTGCCAGTAGTTTTGGGCCAGAACCTAACTATGGCTACACCTTC
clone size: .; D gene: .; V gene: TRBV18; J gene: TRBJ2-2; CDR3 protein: CASSPANTGELFF; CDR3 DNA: TGTGCCAGCTCACCCGCGAACACCGGGGAGCTGTTTTTT
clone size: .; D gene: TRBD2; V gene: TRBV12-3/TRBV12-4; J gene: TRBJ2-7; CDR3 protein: CASSLVLAGKGEQYF; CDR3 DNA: TGTGCCAGCAGTTTAGTCCTAGCGGGGAAGGGGGAGCAGTACTTC
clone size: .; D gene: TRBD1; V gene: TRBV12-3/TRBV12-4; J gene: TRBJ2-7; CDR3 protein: CASSPQPRDREDF; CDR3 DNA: TGTGCCAGCAGTCCTCAACCCCGGGACAGGGAGGACTTC
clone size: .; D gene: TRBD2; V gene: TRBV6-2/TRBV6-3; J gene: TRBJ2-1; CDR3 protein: CASSEIPTSGRYNEQFF; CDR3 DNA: TGTGCCAGCAGTGAAATACCGACTAGCGGGAGGTACAATGAGCAGTTCTTC
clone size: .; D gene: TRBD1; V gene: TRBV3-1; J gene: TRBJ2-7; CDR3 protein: CASSHADRGHSYEQYF; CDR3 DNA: TGTGCCAGCAGCCATGCCGACAGGGGGCATAGCTACGAGCAGTACTTC
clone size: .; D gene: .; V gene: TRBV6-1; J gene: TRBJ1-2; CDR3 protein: CATHDYRVTGYTF; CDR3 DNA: TGTGCCACCCATGATTACAGGGTAACGGGCTACACCTTC
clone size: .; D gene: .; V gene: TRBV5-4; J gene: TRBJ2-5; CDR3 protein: CASSSSGHTLSQETQYF; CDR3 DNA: TGTGCCAGCAGCTCCTCAGGCCACACCCTCAGTCAAGAGACCCAGTACTTC
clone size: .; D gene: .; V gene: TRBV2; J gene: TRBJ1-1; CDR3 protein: CASIEWGYTEAFF; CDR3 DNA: TGTGCCAGCATCGAATGGGGGTACACTGAAGCTTTCTTT
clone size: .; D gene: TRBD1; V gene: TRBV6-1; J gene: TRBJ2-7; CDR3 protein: CASSESLTGGFYEQYF; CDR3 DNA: TGTGCCAGCAGTGAGTCCCTGACAGGGGGGTTCTACGAGCAGTACTTC
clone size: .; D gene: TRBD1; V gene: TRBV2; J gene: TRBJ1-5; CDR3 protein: CASRLRTGGNRPQHF; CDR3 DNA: TGTGCCAGCAGACTTAGGACAGGGGGGAATCGGCCCCAGCATTTT
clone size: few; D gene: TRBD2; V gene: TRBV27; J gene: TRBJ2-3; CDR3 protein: CAQQLARTDTQYF; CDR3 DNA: TGTGCCCAGCAACTAGCGCGCACAGATACGCAGTATTTT
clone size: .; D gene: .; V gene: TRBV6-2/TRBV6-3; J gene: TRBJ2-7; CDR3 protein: CASSYRATSYEQYF; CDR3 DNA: TGTGCCAGCAGTTACCGTGCCACCTCCTACGAGCAGTACTTC
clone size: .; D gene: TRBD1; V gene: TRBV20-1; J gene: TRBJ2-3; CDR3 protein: CSARAPPGQGSTDTQYF; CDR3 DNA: TGCAGTGCCAGGGCCCCTCCCGGACAGGGTTCGACAGATACGCAGTATTTT
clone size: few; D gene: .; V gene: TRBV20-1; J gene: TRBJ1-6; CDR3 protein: CSASFVGNSPLHF; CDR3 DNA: TGCAGTGCTAGTTTTGTGGGGAATTCACCCCTCCACTTT
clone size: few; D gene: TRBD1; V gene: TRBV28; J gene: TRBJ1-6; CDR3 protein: CASSSLPGQYNSPLHF; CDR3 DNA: TGTGCCAGCAGTTCTTTACCGGGACAGTATAATTCACCCCTCCACTTT
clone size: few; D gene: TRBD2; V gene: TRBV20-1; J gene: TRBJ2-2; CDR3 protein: CSATEPGGTGGELFF; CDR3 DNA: TGCAGTGCTACTGAACCGGGAGGGACGGGCGGGGAGCTGTTTTTT
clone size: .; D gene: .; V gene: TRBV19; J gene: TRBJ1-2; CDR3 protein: CASSISQNYYGYTF; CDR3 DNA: TGTGCCAGTAGTATCTCACAAAACTACTATGGCTACACCTTC
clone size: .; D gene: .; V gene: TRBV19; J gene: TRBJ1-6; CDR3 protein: CASSRTRQDNYNSPLHF; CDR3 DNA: TGTGCCAGTAGTAGGACAAGACAGGACAACTATAATTCACCCCTCCACTTT
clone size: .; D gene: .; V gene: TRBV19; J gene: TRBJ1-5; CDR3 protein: CASSIVSGHSNQPQHF; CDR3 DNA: TGTGCCAGTAGTATAGTCTCGGGACATAGCAATCAGCCCCAGCATTTT
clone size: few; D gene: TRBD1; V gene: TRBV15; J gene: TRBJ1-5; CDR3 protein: CATSRGNYRGPLYSNQPQHF; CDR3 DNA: TGTGCCACCAGCAGAGGAAACTACAGGGGTCCTCTTTATAGCAATCAGCCCCAGCATTTT
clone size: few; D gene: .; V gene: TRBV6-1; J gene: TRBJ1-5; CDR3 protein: CASSVSQPQHF; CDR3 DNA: TGTGCCAGCAGTGTAAGTCAGCCCCAGCATTTT
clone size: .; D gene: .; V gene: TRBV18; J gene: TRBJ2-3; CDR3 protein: CASSPRLGGTDTQYF; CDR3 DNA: TGTGCCAGCTCACCTAGGCTGGGGGGCACAGATACGCAGTATTTT